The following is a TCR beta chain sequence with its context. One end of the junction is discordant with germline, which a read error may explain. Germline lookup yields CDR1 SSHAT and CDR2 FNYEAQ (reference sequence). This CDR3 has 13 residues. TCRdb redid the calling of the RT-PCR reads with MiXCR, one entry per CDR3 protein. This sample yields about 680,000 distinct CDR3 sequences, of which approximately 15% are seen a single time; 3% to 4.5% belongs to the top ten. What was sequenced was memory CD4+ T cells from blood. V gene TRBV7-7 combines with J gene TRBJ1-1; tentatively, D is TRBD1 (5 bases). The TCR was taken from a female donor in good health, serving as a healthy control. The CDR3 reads CASSLAQGAEAFF. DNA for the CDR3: TGTGCTAGCAGCTTAGCGCAGGGAGCTGAAGCTTTCTTT.